Listed here are 11 T cell receptor beta chains from one sample, sequenced in a study of cytomegalovirus exposure and HLA in healthy donors. A multiplex PCR was run with 60 Vbeta primers and 13 Jbeta primers. Assay used: immunoSEQ multiplex PCR; TCRdb lists only in-frame clones, some missing. Reported are some 180,000 clones; the ten largest clones contain 5.5% to 7.5%. Sequenced: PBMCs. Receptor source: a man between 25 and 39 years old in good health and CMV-seronegative.

CDR3 sequence (DNA): TGTGCCATTAAAGGGGCTTTTAGCACAGATACGCAGTATTTT. Protein sequence: CAIKGAFSTDTQYF. The chain has TRBV10-3 and TRBJ2-3; perhaps TRBD1 as D (5 bases). CDR3 length: 14 amino acids. Germline assignment: CDR1 ENHRY and CDR2 SYGVKD. With 9 bases removed from V and 0 bases from J, the gap between germline ends came to 13 bases.

The chain links TRBV9 to TRBJ2-1; no firm D call. In germline, CDR1 is SGDLS, CDR2 YYNGEE. CDR3 length: 15 residues. Trimming shortened V by 4 bases and J by 0 bases, and 11 bases separated the two germline ends. The DNA for the CDR3 is TGTGCCAGCAGCAGCAAGACGGGCTCCTACAATGAGCAGTTCTTC. Protein sequence: CASSSKTGSYNEQFF.

The chain is built from TRBV10-1 and TRBJ1-1; D may be TRBD1 (5 bases). V lost 2 bases and J 4 bases, leaving 11 bases between the germline ends. The CDR3 consists of 14 residues. CDR1 and CDR2 (germline): WNHNN, SYGVQD (reference sequence). CDR3 residues: CASSEVRASTEAFF. DNA for the CDR3: TGCGCCAGCAGTGAGGTCAGGGCGAGCACTGAAGCTTTCTTT.

V usage is TRBV9 and J usage is TRBJ1-2; D uncertain. CDR1 SGDLS and CDR2 YYNGEE come from the germline V gene. Trimming cost V 3 bases and J 2 bases, with 14 bases left between them. The CDR3 loop spans 15 amino acids. The CDR3: CASSALFAGNYGYTF. Here the CDR3 DNA reads TGTGCCAGCAGCGCCCTTTTCGCGGGGAACTATGGCTACACCTTC.

The rearrangement uses TRBV30 and TRBJ1-5; 7 nucleotides align to TRBD1. With 4 bases clipped from V and 6 bases from J, the junction kept 12 bases outside the gene matches. The CDR3 loop spans 15 amino acids. Germline-derived CDR1 and CDR2 are GTSNPN and SVGIG (reference sequence). As DNA, the CDR3 is TGTGCCTGGACCCCCCAGGGGGGCAAGGGTCAGCCCCAGCATTTT. It translates to CAWTPQGGKGQPQHF.

The chain combines TRBV11-2 with TRBJ1-1, with a tentative D call TRBD1 (5 bases). Trimming left V 4 bases short and J 6 bases short, with 15 bases between. Germline CDR1 is SGHAT and CDR2 is FQNNGV. This CDR3 region has 14 residues. CDR3 region: CASSSPPQVAEAFF. The CDR3 nucleotides are TGTGCCAGCAGCTCGCCTCCACAGGTAGCTGAAGCTTTCTTT. Based on the CDR3 plus reference TRBV11-2 and TRBJ1-1, the full variable domain is EAGVAQSPRYKIIEKRQSVAFWCNPISGHATLYWYQQILGQGPKLLIQFQNNGVVDDSQLPKDRFSAERLKGVDSTLKIQPAKLEDSAVYLCASSSPPQVAEAFFGQGTRLTVV.

The gene calls are TRBV7-3 and TRBJ2-1; a possible D gene is TRBD1 (5 bases). The CDR3 loop spans 14 amino acids. The V end lost 5 bases, the J end lost 8 bases, and 16 bases lay between the germline ends. Germline values: CDR1 SGHTA, CDR2 FQGTGA. The CDR3 bases are TGTGCCAGCAGCCGCGCTCCGGACATGTATGAGCAGTTCTTC. Its translation is CASSRAPDMYEQFF.

This sequence joins TRBV11-2 and TRBJ2-5; 8 positions agree with TRBD2. Germline trimming cut 1 base from V and 2 bases from J; bases unmatched to any gene: 6. The CDR3 consists of 16 residues. Germline V gene sequence: CDR1 SGHAT, CDR2 FQNNGV. This CDR3 is CASSLGPGLGQETQYF. CDR3 bases: TGTGCCAGCAGCTTAGGGCCGGGACTAGGGCAAGAGACCCAGTACTTC. Based on the CDR3 plus reference TRBV11-2 and TRBJ2-5, the full variable domain is EAGVAQSPRYKIIEKRQSVAFWCNPISGHATLYWYQQILGQGPKLLIQFQNNGVVDDSQLPKDRFSAERLKGVDSTLKIQPAKLEDSAVYLCASSLGPGLGQETQYFGPGTRLLVL.

The chain couples TRBV28 to TRBJ2-7; 9 bases agree with TRBD2. Germline assignment: CDR1 MDHEN and CDR2 SYDVKM. Trimming took 8 bases from V and 3 from J; bases not matched to a gene: 5. The CDR3 is 13 amino acids. The CDR3 protein is CASGLAGNYEQYF. For the CDR3, the DNA is TGTGCCAGCGGGCTAGCGGGAAACTACGAGCAGTACTTC.

This chain connects TRBV4-1 to TRBJ2-1; 10 positions match TRBD2. Losses at the gene ends were 2 bases for V and 7 bases for J; bases not matched to a gene: 11. There are 17 residues in the CDR3. CDR1 and CDR2 (germline): MGHRA, YSYEKL. The CDR3 nucleotides read TGCGCCAGCAGCCAACCGAAAGGACTAGCGGAGTTAAATGAGCAGTTCTTC. Amino acids: CASSQPKGLAELNEQFF.

The DNA of the CDR3 is TGTGCCAGCAGCCTCCGACAGGGACCCTACAATGAGCAGTTCTTC. Its translation: CASSLRQGPYNEQFF. V is TRBV7-3 and J is TRBJ2-1; 7 bases match TRBD1. Trimming cost V 5 bases and J 2 bases; bases outside gene matches: 6. Germline CDR1 and CDR2: SGHTA and FQGTGA. This CDR3 is built from 15 residues.